This T cell receptor (beta chain) was sequenced during a study of CD8+CD57+ T cells in acquired aplastic anemia. Study overall: Reads per healthy sample averaged about 10.8 million (CD4+) and fewer than 13 million (CD8+). Study results and caveats: Patients and controls were not found to differ significantly in CD8+ Simpson's diversity.

Template material for TCR beta VDJ and CDR3 profiling consisted of genomic DNA. TCRdb reanalysed the reads using MiXCR and keeps one entry per CDR3 protein. The repertoire holds about 160,000 distinct CDR3 sequences, just under 45% seen once, with 1.1% in the top ten. This clonotype was observed at least ten times. Its cognate antigen is unknown. What was sequenced was sorted CD4+, CD8+, or CD8+CD57+ T cells (not recorded which) from PBMCs. This TCR came from a human donor in good health.

Here the CDR3 reads CASSATSGRSYEQYF. The CDR3 DNA is TGTGCCAGCAGTGCGACTAGCGGGAGAAGCTACGAGCAGTACTTC. This sequence joins TRBV6-1 and TRBJ2-7, with 12 bases aligning to TRBD2. The V gene's germline CDR1 is MNHNS and CDR2 SASEGT. Trimming at V came to 4 bases and at J to 3 bases, leaving 4 bases not matched to a gene. The CDR3 extends over 15 amino acids.